These 21 T cell receptor beta chains were sequenced from one sample in a study of blood T cell repertoires in COVID-19. Measured with immunoSEQ multiplex PCR; TCRdb has only the in-frame clones, and not every one. This sample has approximately 490,000 clones, with about 85% found just once. The sample taken for sequencing was PBMCs or T cells enriched from blood (not recorded which). These receptor sequences come from a woman in her sixties or seventies who had recovered from COVID-19.

In its sample, this clone was seen a few times. This chain connects TRBV5-1 to TRBJ2-4; possible D gene TRBD1, 6 bases. V lost 4 bases and J lost 1, with 12 bases in between. Germline V CDR1 and CDR2: SGHRS, YFSETQ. This CDR3 is built from 15 residues. Here the CDR3 DNA reads TGCGCCAGCAGCACAGGGTCGGCGGCCAAAAACATTCAGTACTTC. Translation gives CASSTGSAAKNIQYF.

The chain has TRBV29-1 and TRBJ1-2; no firm D call. In germline, CDR1 is SQVTM, CDR2 ANQGSEA. Trimming stripped 3 bases from V and 0 bases from J, with 8 bases between. The CDR3 covers 13 residues. The CDR3 region is CSVEEWTNYGYTF. The CDR3 DNA reads as TGCAGCGTTGAGGAGTGGACTAACTATGGCTACACCTTC.

In regard to this clone: Distinct nucleotide sequences in the sample also encode this CDR3. The chain couples TRBV5-1 to TRBJ1-6; unclear D gene. The CDR3 consists of 15 residues. Trimming removed 0 bases from V and 0 bases from J, with 4 bases in between. Per germline, CDR1 SGHRS and CDR2 YFSETQ. CDR3 in amino acids: CASSLDSSYNSPLHF. The DNA for the CDR3 is TGCGCCAGCAGCTTGGACAGCTCCTATAATTCACCCCTCCACTTT.

The gene calls are TRBV6-4 and TRBJ1-1; TRBD1 aligns across 7 bases. The CDR3 loop spans 11 amino acids. Germline values: CDR1 MRHNA, CDR2 SNTAGT. V was clipped by 6 bases and J by 11 bases; unmatched bases: 6. The CDR3, as DNA: TGTGCCAGCAGGAAGGGGGCGCAGGCTTTCTTT. Translation: CASRKGAQAFF.

The chain links TRBV5-1 to TRBJ1-6; D is unresolved. With 2 bases removed from V and 0 bases from J, the gap between germline ends came to 12 bases. The CDR3 runs 17 residues. Looked up from germline, CDR1 is SGHRS and CDR2 is YFSETQ. The chain's CDR3 is CASSFESPLSYNSPLHF. The CDR3 DNA sequence: TGCGCCAGCAGCTTCGAAAGCCCGCTCTCCTATAATTCACCCCTCCACTTT. The variable domain in full, with the rest retrieved from reference TRBV5-1 and TRBJ1-6, is KAGVTQTPRYLIKTRGQQVTLSCSPISGHRSVSWYQQTPGQGLQFLFEYFSETQRNKGNFPGRFSGRQFSNSRSEMNVSTLELGDSALYLCASSFESPLSYNSPLHFGNGTRLTVT.

The rearrangement joins TRBV5-1 to TRBJ2-5; 9 bases map to TRBD1. Germline V gene lookup returns CDR1 SGHRS and CDR2 YFSETQ. Trimming cost V 0 bases and J 4 bases; bases outside gene matches: 7. The CDR3 is 16 amino acids. CDR3 nucleotides: TGCGCCAGCAGCTTGGAAGGGACAGGGAGGGGAGAGACCCAGTACTTC. It translates to CASSLEGTGRGETQYF.

In this sample, this clone turned up a few times. This rearrangement joins TRBV28 to TRBJ1-6, with D uncertain. The V end was cut by 4 bases, the J end by 7 bases, with 11 bases between. The length of the CDR3 is 14 residues. The germline CDR1 and CDR2 sequences are MDHEN and SYDVKM. The CDR3 is CASSSERHNSPLHF. Here the CDR3 DNA reads TGTGCCAGCAGTTCAGAGAGACACAATTCACCCCTCCACTTT.

The chain uses TRBV20-1 and TRBJ2-4; TRBD2 matches at 8 bases. Germline V lookup: CDR1 DFQATT, CDR2 SNEGSKA (reference sequence). This CDR3 spans 14 amino acids. The junction had 9 bases not matched to a gene; V was cut back by 3 bases and J by 8 bases. DNA for the CDR3: TGCAGTGCTAGTAGCCGGGGGGGCATGTACATTCAGTACTTC. It specifies CSASSRGGMYIQYF.

This clone was picked up a small number of times. The chain uses TRBV5-5 and TRBJ2-7, with D perhaps matching TRBD1 (6 bases). The germline gives CDR1 SGHKS, CDR2 YYEKEE (reference sequence). Trimming removed 4 bases from V and 2 bases from J, with 13 bases in between. This CDR3 contains 14 residues. CDR3 coding DNA: TGTGCCAGCAGCCGCTCGACAGGTGCCTACGAGCAGTACGTC. It specifies CASSRSTGAYEQYV.

This clone is a singleton in its sample. The J gene is TRBJ2-3, the V gene TRBV6-4; possible D gene TRBD1, 5 bases. The CDR3 sequence is 11 residues long. V gave up 5 bases and J gave up 5 bases, with 5 bases separating them. CDR1 and CDR2 (germline): MRHNA, SNTAGT. The DNA for the CDR3 is TGTGCCAGCAGTCAGGGAGATACGCAGTATTTT. Translated: CASSQGDTQYF.

The chain joins TRBV6-4 to TRBJ2-2; tentatively, D is TRBD2 (5 bases). The ends were cut back, 6 bases at V and 6 bases at J, with 17 bases in the middle. Germline CDR1 is MRHNA and CDR2 is SNTAGT. The CDR3 spans 15 residues. CDR3: CASSQDFGLAGELFF. In DNA, the CDR3 is TGTGCCAGCAGCCAGGACTTCGGGCTAGCCGGGGAGCTGTTTTTT.

The genes are TRBV4-1 and TRBJ2-3; 12 bases agree with TRBD1. Germline loops: CDR1 MGHRA, CDR2 YSYEKL. After removal of 4 bases from V and 3 bases from J, the junction contained 11 bases not matched to a gene. The CDR3 is made up of 18 amino acids. The CDR3 DNA reads as TGCGCCAGCAGCCCCACTACCGGGACAGGGGGCTTGACAGATACGCAGTATTTT. Its protein product is CASSPTTGTGGLTDTQYF.

This chain links TRBV9 with TRBJ2-5; a possible D gene is TRBD2 (7 bases). Germline V CDR1 and CDR2: SGDLS, YYNGEE. The CDR3 is 15 residues long. Trimming pared 0 bases from V and 4 bases from J, leaving 13 bases between. CDR3 DNA sequence: TGTGCCAGCAGCGTAGGAGGGGGGGCGGTAGAGACCCAGTACTTC. This sequence encodes CASSVGGGAVETQYF.

This clone is a singleton in its sample. The chain has TRBV7-2 and TRBJ1-2; tentatively, D is TRBD1 (6 bases). Germline V gives CDR1 SGHTA, CDR2 FQGNSA. Trimming removed 5 bases at V and 3 bases at J, with 10 bases between. The length of the CDR3 is 13 residues. The DNA for the CDR3 is TGTGCCAGCAGCCCTGCAGGGGACTATGGCTACACCTTC. It codes for CASSPAGDYGYTF.

The table lists this clone with a count of one. The chain recombines TRBV28 with TRBJ1-2; TRBD1 aligns across 9 bases. CDR1 is MDHEN, CDR2 SYDVKM, per germline. V lost 5 bases, J lost 5 bases, and 9 bases stayed unmatched. The CDR3 consists of 15 residues. CDR3 in DNA: TGTGCCAGCAGTCTCAGGGACAGGGTAGGGTATGGCTACACCTTC. This sequence encodes CASSLRDRVGYGYTF.

This rearrangement joins TRBV7-2 to TRBJ1-6, with D perhaps matching TRBD1 (5 bases). The CDR3 consists of 15 residues. Germline V gene data show CDR1 as SGHTA and CDR2 as FQGNSA. V lost 5 bases and J 7 bases, leaving 15 bases between the germline ends. The CDR3 sequence: CASSPQGGVNSPLHF. CDR3 sequence (DNA): TGTGCCAGCAGCCCCCAGGGAGGGGTGAATTCACCCCTCCACTTT.

Note on this clone: Germline is not matched at one junction end, which may reflect a read error. The chain carries TRBV4-1 and TRBJ2-4; 7 positions agree with TRBD2. CDR1 MGHRA and CDR2 YSYEKL come from the germline V gene. This CDR3 is 14 amino acids long. The chain's CDR3 is CASSRARGLGLVSF. Written as DNA, the CDR3 is TGCGCCAGCAGCCGAGCGCGGGGCTTAGGACTAGTATCCTTC.

The genes are TRBV2 and TRBJ2-5; 7 bases match TRBD2. The germline gives CDR1 SNHLY, CDR2 FYNNEI. This CDR3 is 14 amino acids long. Trimming removed 4 bases from V and 4 bases from J; junction bases left unmatched: 6. This CDR3 reads CASSGRTSRETQYF. The CDR3 DNA reads as TGTGCCAGCAGTGGGAGGACTAGTAGAGAGACCCAGTACTTC.

This clone appeared a single time. The J gene is TRBJ1-5, the V gene TRBV5-5; D gene unclear. Germline V lookup: CDR1 SGHKS, CDR2 YYEKEE (reference sequence). V was trimmed by 0 bases and J by 3 bases, leaving 7 bases between them. CDR3 length: 14 amino acids. CDR3 bases: TGTGCCAGCAGCTTGGGAGGTTTCAATCAGCCCCAGCATTTT. Translated: CASSLGGFNQPQHF. The full variable domain, with the rest looked up from reference TRBV5-5 and TRBJ1-5, is DAGVTQSPTHLIKTRGQQVTLRCSPISGHKSVSWYQQVLGQGPQFIFQYYEKEERGRGNFPDRFSARQFPNYSSELNVNALLLGDSALYLCASSLGGFNQPQHFGDGTRLSIL.

The chain recombines TRBV5-6 with TRBJ1-3, with a tentative D call TRBD1 (5 bases). This CDR3 is built from 14 residues. Germline CDR1 is SGHDT and CDR2 is YYEEEE. V lost 5 bases and J lost 4, with 13 bases in between. CDR3 residues: CASRSGAGGNTIYF. The CDR3 coding sequence is TGTGCCAGCAGAAGTGGGGCAGGGGGAAACACCATATATTTT.

V and J are TRBV19 and TRBJ2-7; 9 nucleotides agree with TRBD1. The germline V gene has CDR1 LNHDA and CDR2 SQIVND (reference sequence). CDR3 size: 14 residues. V was pared by 6 bases and J by 2 bases, with 5 bases of the junction left unmatched. In DNA form, the CDR3 reads TGTGCCAGTAGCCGACAGGGGGAGGCCTACGAGCAGTACTTC. Translation: CASSRQGEAYEQYF.